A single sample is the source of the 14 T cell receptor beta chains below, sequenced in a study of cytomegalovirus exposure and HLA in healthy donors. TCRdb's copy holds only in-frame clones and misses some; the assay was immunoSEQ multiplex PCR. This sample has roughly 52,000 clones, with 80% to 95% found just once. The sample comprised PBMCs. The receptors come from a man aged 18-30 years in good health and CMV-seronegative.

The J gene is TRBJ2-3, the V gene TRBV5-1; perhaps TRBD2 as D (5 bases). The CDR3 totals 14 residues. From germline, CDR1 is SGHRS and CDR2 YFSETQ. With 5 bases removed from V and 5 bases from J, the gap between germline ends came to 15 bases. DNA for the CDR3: TGCGCCAGCAGTCGGGATGGGATGGGAGATACGCAGTATTTT. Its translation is CASSRDGMGDTQYF.

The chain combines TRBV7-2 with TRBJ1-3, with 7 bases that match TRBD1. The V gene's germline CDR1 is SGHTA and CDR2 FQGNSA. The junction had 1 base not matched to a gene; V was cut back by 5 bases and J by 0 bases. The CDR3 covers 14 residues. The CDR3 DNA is TGTGCCAGCAGCCCAGGGGGCTCTGGAAACACCATATATTTT. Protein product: CASSPGGSGNTIYF.

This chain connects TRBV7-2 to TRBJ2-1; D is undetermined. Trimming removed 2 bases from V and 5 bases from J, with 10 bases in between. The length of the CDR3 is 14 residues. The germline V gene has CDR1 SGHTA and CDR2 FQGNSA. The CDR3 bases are TGTGCCAGCAGCTTATGGTCTAGAAACAATGAGCAGTTCTTC. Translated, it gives CASSLWSRNNEQFF. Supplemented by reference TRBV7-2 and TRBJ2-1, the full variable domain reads GAGVSQSPSNKVTEKGKDVELRCDPISGHTALYWYRQSLGQGLEFLIYFQGNSAPDKSGLPSDRFSAERTGGSVSTLTIQRTQQEDSAVYLCASSLWSRNNEQFFGPGTRLTVL.

The DNA for the CDR3 is TGTGCCAGCAGTTTCGGGACAGGGCCTCCCTACAATGAGCAGTTCTTC. Protein product: CASSFGTGPPYNEQFF. This sequence joins TRBV6-6 and TRBJ2-1; TRBD1 matches at 9 bases. Looked up from germline, CDR1 is MNHNY and CDR2 is SVGAGI (reference sequence). The CDR3 is made up of 16 amino acids. The V segment lost 4 bases and the J segment 2 bases; nucleotides outside the gene matches: 6.

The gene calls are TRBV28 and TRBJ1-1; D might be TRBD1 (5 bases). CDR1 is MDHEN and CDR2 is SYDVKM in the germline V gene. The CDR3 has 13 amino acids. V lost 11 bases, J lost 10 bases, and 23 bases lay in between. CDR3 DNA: TGTGCCGCCCAGCCCCCTCAGGGTTTAGGAGCTTTCTTT. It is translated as CAAQPPQGLGAFF.

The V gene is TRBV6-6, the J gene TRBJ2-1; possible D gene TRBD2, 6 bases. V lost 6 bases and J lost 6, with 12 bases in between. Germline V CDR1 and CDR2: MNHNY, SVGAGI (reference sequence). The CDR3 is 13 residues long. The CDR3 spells CASRPGLFNEQFF. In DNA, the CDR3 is TGTGCCAGCAGACCGGGACTCTTCAATGAGCAGTTCTTC.

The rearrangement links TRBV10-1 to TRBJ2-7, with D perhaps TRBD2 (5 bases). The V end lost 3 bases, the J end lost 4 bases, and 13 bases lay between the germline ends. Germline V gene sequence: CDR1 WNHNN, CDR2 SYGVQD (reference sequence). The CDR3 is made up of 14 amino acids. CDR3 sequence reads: CASSETGISYEQYF. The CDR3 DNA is TGCGCCAGCAGTGAAACGGGGATTTCTTACGAGCAGTACTTC.

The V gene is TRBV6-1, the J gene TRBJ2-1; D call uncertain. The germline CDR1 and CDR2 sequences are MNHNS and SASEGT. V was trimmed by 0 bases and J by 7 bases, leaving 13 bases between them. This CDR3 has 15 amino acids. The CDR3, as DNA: TGTGCCAGCAGTGAAGCCGGTCAGCCGCGGAATGAGCAGTTCTTC. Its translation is CASSEAGQPRNEQFF.

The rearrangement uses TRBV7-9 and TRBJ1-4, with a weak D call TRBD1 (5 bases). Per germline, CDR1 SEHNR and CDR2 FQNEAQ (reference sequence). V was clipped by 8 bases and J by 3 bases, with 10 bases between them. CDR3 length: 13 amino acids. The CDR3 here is CASLGLSNEKLFF. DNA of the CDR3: TGTGCCAGCTTGGGGCTGTCTAATGAAAAACTGTTTTTT. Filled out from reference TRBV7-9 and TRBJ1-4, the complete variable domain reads DTGVSQNPRHKITKRGQNVTFRCDPISEHNRLYWYRQTLGQGPEFLTYFQNEAQLEKSRLLSDRFSAERPKGSFSTLEIQRTEQGDSAMYLCASLGLSNEKLFFGSGTQLSVL.

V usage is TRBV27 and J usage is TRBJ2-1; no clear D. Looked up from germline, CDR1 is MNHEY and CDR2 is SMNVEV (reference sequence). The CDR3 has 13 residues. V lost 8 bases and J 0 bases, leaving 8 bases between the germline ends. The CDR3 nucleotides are TGTGCCAGCGCATCACACTCCTACAATGAGCAGTTCTTC. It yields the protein CASASHSYNEQFF.

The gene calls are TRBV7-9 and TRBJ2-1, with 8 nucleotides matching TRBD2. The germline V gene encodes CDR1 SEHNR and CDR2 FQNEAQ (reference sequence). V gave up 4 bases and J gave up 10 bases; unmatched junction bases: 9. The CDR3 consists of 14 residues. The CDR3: CASSSGTRGKEQFF. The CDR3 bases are TGTGCCAGCAGCTCCGGGACTAGGGGGAAGGAGCAGTTCTTC.

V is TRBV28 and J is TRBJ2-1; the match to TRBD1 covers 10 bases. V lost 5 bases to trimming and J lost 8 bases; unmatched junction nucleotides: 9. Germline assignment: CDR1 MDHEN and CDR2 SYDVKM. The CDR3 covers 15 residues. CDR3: CASSLRQGAFDEQFF. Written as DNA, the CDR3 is TGTGCCAGCAGTCTGCGACAGGGGGCGTTCGATGAGCAGTTCTTC.

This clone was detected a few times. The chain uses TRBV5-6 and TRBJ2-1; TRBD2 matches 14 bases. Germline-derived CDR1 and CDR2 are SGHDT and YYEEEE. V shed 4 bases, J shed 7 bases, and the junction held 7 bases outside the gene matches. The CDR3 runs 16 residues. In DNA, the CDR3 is TGTGCCAGCAGCCAGGGACTAGCGGGAGTCAGTAATGAGCAGTTCTTC. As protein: CASSQGLAGVSNEQFF.

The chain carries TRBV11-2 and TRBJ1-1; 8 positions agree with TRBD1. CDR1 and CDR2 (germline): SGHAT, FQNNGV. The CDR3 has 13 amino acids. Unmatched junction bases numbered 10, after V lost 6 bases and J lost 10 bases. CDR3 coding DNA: TGTGCCAGCAGAACCCTGCAGGGGGCAGGAGCTTTCTTT. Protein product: CASRTLQGAGAFF.